This T cell receptor (beta chain) was identified in a study of shared clonotypes between healthy human individuals. Study findings and constraints: Estimated clonotype richness was generally higher in naive than memory subsets.

The table came from immunoSEQ multiplex PCR; TCRdb's copy has only in-frame clones and leaves some out. The sample gives approximately 980,000 clones, more than 75% of which show up once; about 1.5% is in the top ten. About this clone itself: Its target is unknown.

Partitioning of CD4+ cells yielded a CD45RA+ naive subset and a CD45RA-negative memory subset. Material for sequencing was memory CD4+ T cells sorted from blood. The subset denotes: CD45RA-negative fraction. The receptor comes from a man between 18 and 29 years old in good health.

This CDR3 reads CASSPPSLPYEQYF. The DNA for the CDR3 is TGTGCCAGCTCACCCCCCAGCCTCCCCTACGAGCAGTACTTC. The rearrangement joins TRBV18 to TRBJ2-7, with D unclear. Germline CDR1 KGHSH, CDR2 LQKENI. The CDR3 spans 14 residues. Between the trimmed V and J ends, which lost 3 bases and 2 bases, there was a span of 11 bases.